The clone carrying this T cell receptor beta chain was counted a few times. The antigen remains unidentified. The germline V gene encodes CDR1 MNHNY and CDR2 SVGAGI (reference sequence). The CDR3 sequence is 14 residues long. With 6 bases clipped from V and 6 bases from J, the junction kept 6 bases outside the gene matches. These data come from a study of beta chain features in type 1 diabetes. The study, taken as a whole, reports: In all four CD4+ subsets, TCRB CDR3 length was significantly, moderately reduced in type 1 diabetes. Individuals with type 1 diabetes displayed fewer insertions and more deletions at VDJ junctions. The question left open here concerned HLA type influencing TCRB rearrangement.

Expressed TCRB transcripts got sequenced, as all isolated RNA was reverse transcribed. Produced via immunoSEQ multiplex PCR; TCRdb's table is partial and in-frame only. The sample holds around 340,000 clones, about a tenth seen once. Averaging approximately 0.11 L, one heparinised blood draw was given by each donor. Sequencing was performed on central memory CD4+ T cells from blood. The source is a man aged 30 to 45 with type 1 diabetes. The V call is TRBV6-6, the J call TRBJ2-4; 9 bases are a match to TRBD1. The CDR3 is CASSHLDRGNIQYF. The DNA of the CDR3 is TGTGCCAGCAGCCATCTGGACAGGGGAAACATTCAGTACTTC.